This paragraph reports one TCR beta chain. The data were taken from a study of blood T cell repertoires in COVID-19. Germline assignment: CDR1 SGHRS and CDR2 YFSETQ. The V gene lost 0 bases and the J gene lost 6 bases, with 12 bases spanning the gap. CDR3 length: 14 residues. Repertoires were generated with immunoSEQ multiplex PCR, while TCRdb's copy carries only in-frame clones and drops some. The sample lists approximately 100,000 clones, roughly 92% occurring once. Sequences were obtained from peripheral blood. The chain is built from TRBV5-1 and TRBJ1-2; D might be TRBD1 (5 bases). The clonotype originates from a man between 65 and 80 years old with acute or convalescent COVID-19. CDR3 sequence reads: CASSLGGTSHGYTF. Here the CDR3 DNA reads TGCGCCAGCAGCTTGGGGGGCACAAGCCATGGCTACACCTTC.